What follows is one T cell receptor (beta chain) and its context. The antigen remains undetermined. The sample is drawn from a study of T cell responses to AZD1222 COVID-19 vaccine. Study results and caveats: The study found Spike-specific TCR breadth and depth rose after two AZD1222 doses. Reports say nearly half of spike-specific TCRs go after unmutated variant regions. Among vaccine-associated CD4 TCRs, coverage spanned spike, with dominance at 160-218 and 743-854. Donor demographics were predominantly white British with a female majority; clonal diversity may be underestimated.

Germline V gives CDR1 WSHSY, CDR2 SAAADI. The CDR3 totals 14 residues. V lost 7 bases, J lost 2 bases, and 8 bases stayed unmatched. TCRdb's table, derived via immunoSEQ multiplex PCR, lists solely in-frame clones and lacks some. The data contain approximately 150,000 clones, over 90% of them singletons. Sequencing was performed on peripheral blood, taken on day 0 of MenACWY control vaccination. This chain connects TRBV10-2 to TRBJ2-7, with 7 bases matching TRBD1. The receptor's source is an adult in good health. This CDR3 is CASNNDRDTYEQYF. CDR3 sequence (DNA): TGCGCCAGCAATAACGACAGGGACACCTACGAGCAGTACTTC.